The 32 T cell receptor beta chains reported below all come from one sample, sequenced in a study of T-cell reconstitution after alpha-beta-depleted transplantation in children. Construction of the TCRbeta library involved unique molecular identifiers. MiXCR, run by TCRdb on the PCR reads, gives a single entry per CDR3 protein. The sample holds 15,000 to 20,000 distinct CDR3 sequences, around 11% seen once. The material sequenced was PBMCs, mostly from graft donor cells, taken 180 days after TCRalphabeta/CD19-depleted stem cell transplant. The source is a boy in the first two years of life who had a stem cell transplant for Wiskott-Aldrich syndrome, so the T cells may come from the graft donor.

The gene calls are TRBV10-3 and TRBJ2-3; 7 positions agree with TRBD2. The CDR3 sequence is 15 residues long. With V trimmed by 11 bases and J by 2 bases, 13 bases remained unmatched. Germline loops: CDR1 ENHRY, CDR2 SYGVKD. CDR3 DNA: TGTGCCTCCGAGGCGGGAGCCCCGGACACAGATACGCAGTATTTT. It encodes CASEAGAPDTDTQYF.

Regarding this clonotype: Possible read error: a much larger clone is one base away. In nucleotides, the CDR3 is TGCGCCAGCAGCCGGCCGGAGGGTGGGGCTTACGAGCAGTACTTC. Its protein is CASSRPEGGAYEQYF. The chain joins TRBV4-1 to TRBJ2-7; possibly TRBD2 for D (6 bases). V was shortened by 4 bases and J by 4 bases, with 17 bases between the two germline ends. This CDR3 spans 15 amino acids. The germline CDR1 and CDR2 sequences are MGHRA and YSYEKL.

The chain carries TRBV12-3 or TRBV12-4 and TRBJ2-1; a possible D gene is TRBD1 (6 bases). The CDR3 extends over 14 amino acids. The V gene lost 7 bases and the J gene lost 3 bases, with 13 bases spanning the gap. CDR3 nucleotides: TGTGCCAGCACCCGGCAGGGGCTCTACAATGAGCAGTTCTTC. Protein: CASTRQGLYNEQFF.

By share, this clonotype ranks as medium-sized. The chain links TRBV12-3 or TRBV12-4 to TRBJ1-2; the match to TRBD1 covers 8 bases. After removal of 3 bases from V and 6 bases from J, the junction contained 3 bases not matched to a gene. This CDR3 region has 13 residues. The chain's CDR3 is CASSFGQGDGYTF. The CDR3 DNA sequence: TGTGCCAGCAGTTTTGGACAGGGCGATGGCTACACCTTC.

This clonotype was seen more than once but under ten times. This rearrangement joins TRBV4-1 to TRBJ2-2; 9 bases align to TRBD2. There are 18 residues in the CDR3. V lost 3 bases and J lost 1; bases outside the gene matches: 9. Germline assignment: CDR1 MGHRA and CDR2 YSYEKL. The CDR3 DNA is TGCGCCAGCAGCCAGTGGCGGGCGGGGGGGTTGAACACCGGGGAGCTGTTTTTT. This sequence encodes CASSQWRAGGLNTGELFF.

This clonotype has a count of ten or more. The rearrangement links TRBV15 to TRBJ2-7; 14 bases fit TRBD2. Germline trimming cut 3 bases from V and 2 bases from J; bases unmatched to any gene: 6. CDR1 and CDR2 from the germline V gene are LNHNV and YYDKDF (reference sequence). This CDR3 spans 17 amino acids. The CDR3 region is CATSSQRTSGRPYEQYF. The CDR3 coding sequence is TGTGCCACCAGCAGTCAGCGGACTAGCGGGAGGCCCTACGAGCAGTACTTC. The full variable domain, in which reference TRBV15 and TRBJ2-7 provide the parts outside the CDR3, is DAMVIQNPRYQVTQFGKPVTLSCSQTLNHNVMYWYQQKSSQAPKLLFHYYDKDFNNEADTPDNFQSRRPNTSFCFLDIRSPGLGDTAMYLCATSSQRTSGRPYEQYFGPGTRLTVT.

The chain is built from TRBV12-3 or TRBV12-4 and TRBJ2-7, with D possibly being TRBD2 (5 bases). Trimming removed 6 bases at V and 5 bases at J, with 23 bases between. This CDR3 region has 16 residues. The CDR3 loop reads CASSLALLDSGNEQYF. In nucleotides, the CDR3 is TGTGCCAGCAGCCTCGCCCTACTAGACTCCGGGAACGAGCAGTACTTC.

There are many counts of this clonotype. V gene TRBV7-9 combines with J gene TRBJ1-1; no reliable D call. CDR1 is SEHNR and CDR2 is FQNEAQ in the germline V gene (reference sequence). This CDR3 has 15 amino acids. Trimming left V 1 base short and J 5 bases short, with 14 bases between. The CDR3 nucleotides are TGTGCCAGCAGCTTAGTTCTGGGTAGTGTTACTGAAGCTTTCTTT. Translating gives CASSLVLGSVTEAFF.

This clonotype was seen only once. This chain uses TRBV4-2 with TRBJ2-7; 15 bases are a match to TRBD2. The CDR3 extends over 17 amino acids. Germline loops: CDR1 LGHNA, CDR2 YNFKEQ. The J segment lost 4 bases and the V segment lost 4 bases, leaving 8 bases of the junction unmatched. CDR3 sequence: CASSRDPGTSGRYEQYF. The CDR3 DNA reads as TGTGCCAGCAGCCGAGATCCTGGGACTAGCGGGAGGTACGAGCAGTACTTC.

This clonotype was counted ten times or more. The gene calls are TRBV20-1 and TRBJ2-5, with TRBD2 matching 7 bases. This CDR3 comprises 13 residues. CDR1 is DFQATT, CDR2 SNEGSKA, per germline (reference sequence). V gave up 5 bases and J gave up 2 bases; unmatched junction bases: 5. The CDR3 loop reads CSAAPGLQETQYF. The CDR3, as DNA: TGCAGTGCTGCCCCGGGACTACAAGAGACCCAGTACTTC.

This clonotype was seen only once. This may stem from a read error, because a much larger clone lies one nucleotide away. The V call is TRBV28, the J call TRBJ2-5; 7 bases are shared with TRBD2. This CDR3 is built from 14 residues. Germline-derived CDR1 and CDR2 are MDHEN and SYDVKM. The CDR3 nucleotides read TGTGCCAGCAGTTTAGGGGGGGTCCAAGGGACCCAGTACTTC. This sequence encodes CASSLGGVQGTQYF.

This clonotype has just a few counts. The chain uses TRBV5-6 and TRBJ2-7, with 7 positions matching TRBD1. The CDR3 contains 15 residues. The germline V gene encodes CDR1 SGHDT and CDR2 YYEEEE. Trimming at V came to 4 bases and at J to 4 bases, leaving 11 bases not matched to a gene. CDR3: CASSDAYRGHYEQYF. The CDR3 bases are TGTGCCAGCAGCGACGCCTACAGGGGACATTACGAGCAGTACTTC.

This clonotype came up many times. The V call is TRBV11-1, the J call TRBJ2-2; TRBD1 aligns across 8 bases. CDR3 length equals 19 residues. CDR1 SGHAT and CDR2 FQDESV come from the germline V gene (reference sequence). V lost 3 bases, J lost 1 base, and 13 bases stayed unmatched. CDR3 in DNA: TGTGCCAGCAGCTTGGCCTGGACAGGGATAATTTGGAACACCGGGGAGCTGTTTTTT. Translated, it gives CASSLAWTGIIWNTGELFF.

This clonotype has a count of ten or more. The chain joins TRBV24-1 to TRBJ2-4, with D perhaps TRBD1 (6 bases). V lost 3 bases and J lost 12, with 11 bases in between. The CDR3 covers 12 residues. The germline CDR1 and CDR2 sequences are KGHDR and SFDVKD. CDR3: CATSDRGQHQYF. The CDR3 nucleotides are TGTGCCACCAGTGATCGAGGACAGCATCAGTACTTC.

The rearrangement links TRBV29-1 to TRBJ2-6; D gene ambiguous. This CDR3 region has 14 residues. V was shortened by 6 bases and J by 0 bases, with 9 bases between the two germline ends. The germline gives CDR1 SQVTM, CDR2 ANQGSEA. CDR3 coding DNA: TGCAGCGTCGGGTCCTACTCTGGGGCCAACGTCCTGACTTTC. Translation: CSVGSYSGANVLTF.

There are a few counts of this clonotype. J is TRBJ2-1 and V is TRBV5-1; unclear D gene. With 2 bases removed from V and 5 bases from J, the gap between germline ends came to 5 bases. The length of the CDR3 is 12 residues. Germline assignment: CDR1 SGHRS and CDR2 YFSETQ. In nucleotides, the CDR3 is TGCGCCAGCAGCTTCTACCACAATGAGCAGTTCTTC. This gives the protein CASSFYHNEQFF.

This chain uses TRBV5-1 with TRBJ2-1; TRBD2 matches at 9 bases. Germline CDR1 SGHRS, CDR2 YFSETQ. The CDR3 runs to 14 residues. V lost 0 bases to trimming and J lost 8 bases; unmatched junction nucleotides: 3. The chain's CDR3 is CASSLGGRAYEQFF. The CDR3 DNA follows: TGCGCCAGCAGCTTGGGCGGGAGGGCCTATGAGCAGTTCTTC. The full variable domain, its missing parts supplied by reference TRBV5-1 and TRBJ2-1, is KAGVTQTPRYLIKTRGQQVTLSCSPISGHRSVSWYQQTPGQGLQFLFEYFSETQRNKGNFPGRFSGRQFSNSRSEMNVSTLELGDSALYLCASSLGGRAYEQFFGPGTRLTVL.

This clonotype was counted at least ten times. The CDR3 reads CASRGQALSYEQYF. Written as DNA, the CDR3 is TGTGCCAGCAGGGGGCAGGCTCTCTCCTACGAGCAGTACTTC. This chain links TRBV6-5 with TRBJ2-7; possibly TRBD1 for D (5 bases). Germline CDR1 reads MNHEY; CDR2 reads SVGAGI. The CDR3 extends over 14 amino acids. Trimming took 6 bases from V and 0 from J, leaving 12 bases between them.

The gene calls are TRBV5-6 and TRBJ1-5; 7 nucleotides agree with TRBD1. J was trimmed by 7 bases and V by 4 bases; bases with no gene match: 8. The CDR3 totals 14 residues. Germline loops: CDR1 SGHDT, CDR2 YYEEEE. In nucleotides, the CDR3 is TGTGCCAGCAGCCACGGGACAGTTGGGCAGCCCCAGCATTTT. This sequence encodes CASSHGTVGQPQHF.

This clonotype was seen repeatedly, ten times or more. V usage is TRBV20-1 and J usage is TRBJ2-1, with 13 nucleotides matching TRBD2. V trimming: 6 bases; J trimming: 7 bases; junction bases outside the gene matches: 3. The CDR3 length is 13 residues. CDR1 and CDR2 from the germline V gene are DFQATT and SNEGSKA (reference sequence). CDR3 loop: CSAGTSGENEQFF. The CDR3 DNA sequence: TGCAGTGCGGGGACTAGCGGGGAGAATGAGCAGTTCTTC.

This clonotype turned up a few times. This chain uses TRBV5-1 with TRBJ2-6; D may be TRBD1 (6 bases). The CDR3 has 17 amino acids. The V end was cut by 0 bases, the J end by 4 bases, with 14 bases between. CDR1 is SGHRS, CDR2 YFSETQ, per germline. CDR3 in DNA: TGCGCCAGCAGCTTGGAGGCCAGGGGTTCAGGGGCCAACGTCCTGACTTTC. Its protein is CASSLEARGSGANVLTF.

In its sample, this clonotype was seen many times. CDR3 in amino acids: CASSLNPGLAGKGRETQYF. The CDR3 DNA reads TGTGCCAGCAGCTTAAACCCCGGACTAGCGGGAAAGGGACGCGAGACCCAGTACTTC. The chain has TRBV11-1 and TRBJ2-5; 12 bases line up with TRBD2. The trim removed 2 bases at V and 5 bases at J, leaving 15 bases unmatched. CDR3 size: 19 residues. The germline V gene encodes CDR1 SGHAT and CDR2 FQDESV (reference sequence). The entire variable domain, with the rest obtained from reference TRBV11-1 and TRBJ2-5, is as follows: EAEVAQSPRYKITEKSQAVAFWCDPISGHATLYWYRQILGQGPELLVQFQDESVVDDSQLPKDRFSAERLKGVDSTLKIQPAELGDSAMYLCASSLNPGLAGKGRETQYFGPGTRLLVL.

This clonotype occurred a few times. The CDR3 protein is CASSFLAGAGETQYF. DNA for the CDR3: TGCGCCAGCAGCTTCCTAGCGGGAGCGGGGGAGACCCAGTACTTC. This sequence joins TRBV5-1 and TRBJ2-5, with 10 bases matching TRBD2. Germline values: CDR1 SGHRS, CDR2 YFSETQ. J gave up 5 bases and V 2 bases, and 6 bases lay outside the gene matches. The CDR3 consists of 15 residues.

The sample holds many counts of this clonotype. The chain has TRBV27 and TRBJ1-1; no clear D. The germline V and J ends were trimmed by 6 bases and 4 bases, with 18 bases remaining between them. CDR3 length: 15 amino acids. From germline, CDR1 is MNHEY and CDR2 SMNVEV (reference sequence). CDR3 coding DNA: TGTGCCAGCAGGGACCAGGACTTTATATCCACTGAAGCTTTCTTT. This encodes CASRDQDFISTEAFF.

V usage is TRBV4-1 and J usage is TRBJ2-1; 7 nucleotides align to TRBD2. V lost 3 bases to trimming and J lost 0 bases; unmatched junction nucleotides: 5. Germline loops: CDR1 MGHRA, CDR2 YSYEKL. This CDR3 has 16 amino acids. The CDR3 sequence: CASSHSGGSSYNEQFF. The CDR3 DNA is TGCGCCAGCAGCCATAGCGGCGGGAGCTCCTACAATGAGCAGTTCTTC.

This clonotype was picked up many times. The chain has TRBV10-2 and TRBJ2-7; possible D gene TRBD2, 5 bases. The CDR3 contains 13 residues. Trimming shortened V by 10 bases and J by 0 bases, and 13 bases separated the two germline ends. CDR1 is WSHSY and CDR2 is SAAADI in the germline V gene. The DNA of the CDR3 is TGCGCCACCTCGGGATTTTTCTCCTACGAGCAGTACTTC. As protein: CATSGFFSYEQYF.

This clonotype came up many times. The V gene is TRBV3-1, the J gene TRBJ2-7, with TRBD2 matching over 8 bases. The CDR3 is made up of 13 amino acids. Unmatched junction bases numbered 2, after V lost 5 bases and J lost 2 bases. The V gene's germline CDR1 is LGHDT and CDR2 YNNKEL (reference sequence). CDR3 amino acids: CASSYGRAYEQYF. The CDR3, as DNA: TGTGCCAGCAGCTACGGGAGGGCCTACGAGCAGTACTTC.

The chain links TRBV4-1 to TRBJ1-1, with 8 bases aligning to TRBD1. Losses at the gene ends were 5 bases for V and 6 bases for J; bases not matched to a gene: 8. Germline CDR1 reads MGHRA; CDR2 reads YSYEKL. The length of the CDR3 is 14 residues. The CDR3 spells CASSVRQGSPEAFF. CDR3 nucleotide sequence: TGCGCCAGCAGCGTCCGACAGGGGTCGCCTGAAGCTTTCTTT.

This clonotype came up many times. V is TRBV7-2 and J is TRBJ2-1; TRBD2 matches 10 bases. J gave up 4 bases and V 0 bases, and 12 bases lay outside the gene matches. The CDR3 totals 19 residues. Looked up from germline, CDR1 is SGHTA and CDR2 is FQGNSA. CDR3 sequence: CASSLALLAGRHSYNEQFF. In nucleotides, the CDR3 is TGTGCCAGCAGCTTAGCGCTACTAGCGGGACGCCATAGTTACAATGAGCAGTTCTTC.

This clonotype was detected ten times or more. The rearrangement links TRBV6-1 to TRBJ1-2, with D maybe TRBD1 (5 bases). The CDR3 sequence is 15 residues long. Germline CDR1 and CDR2: MNHNS and SASEGT. The ends were cut back, 7 bases at V and 2 bases at J, with 17 bases in the middle. The CDR3 here is CASTSLGEGNYGYTF. DNA for the CDR3: TGTGCCAGCACCAGCCTAGGTGAGGGGAACTATGGCTACACCTTC.

This clonotype was counted ten times or more. The chain joins TRBV9 to TRBJ1-1, with 10 bases that match TRBD1. Germline V CDR1 and CDR2: SGDLS, YYNGEE. J lost 8 bases, V lost 4 bases, and 11 bases had no gene match. The CDR3 is made up of 15 amino acids. This chain's CDR3 is CASSPTGGAILEAFF. As DNA, the CDR3 is TGTGCCAGCAGCCCGACAGGGGGCGCGATTCTCGAAGCTTTCTTT.

The J gene is TRBJ1-1, the V gene TRBV24-1, with D possibly being TRBD1 (5 bases). Trimming left V 7 bases short and J 5 bases short, with 13 bases between. The CDR3 totals 13 residues. Per germline, CDR1 KGHDR and CDR2 SFDVKD. CDR3 sequence (DNA): TGTGCCACCAGATCGGGGGGAAGGACTGAAGCTTTCTTT. It translates to CATRSGGRTEAFF.